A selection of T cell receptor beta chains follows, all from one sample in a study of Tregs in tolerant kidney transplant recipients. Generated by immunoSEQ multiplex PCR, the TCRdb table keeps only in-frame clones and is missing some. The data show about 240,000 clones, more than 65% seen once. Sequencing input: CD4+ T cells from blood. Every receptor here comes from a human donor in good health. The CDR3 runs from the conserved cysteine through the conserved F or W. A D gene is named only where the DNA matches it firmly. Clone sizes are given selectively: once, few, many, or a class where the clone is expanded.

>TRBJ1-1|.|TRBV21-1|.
TGTGCCAGCAGCTTTACACAGGGGTCGAGCACTGAAGCTTTCTTT
CASSFTQGSSTEAFF
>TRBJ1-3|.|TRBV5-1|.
TGCGCCAGCAGCTTGGGCCCCGGAAACACCATATATTTT
CASSLGPGNTIYF
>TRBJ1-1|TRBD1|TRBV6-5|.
TGTGCCAGCAGCCCAACTAACAGGGGGAAAGCTTTCTTT
CASSPTNRGKAFF
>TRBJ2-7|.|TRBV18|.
TGTGCCAGCTCACCACCGGCAGGGAACGAGCAGTACTTC
CASSPPAGNEQYF
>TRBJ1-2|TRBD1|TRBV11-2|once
TGTGCCAGCAGCAACCGGGACAGGGGGCTGGGCTACACCTTC
CASSNRDRGLGYTF
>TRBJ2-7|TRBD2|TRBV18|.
TGTGCCAGCTCACCGGTCGGTAGCGGGGGCCCGAGCGAGCAGTACTTC
CASSPVGSGGPSEQYF
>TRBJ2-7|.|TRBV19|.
TGTGCCAGTAGTATCATGTTGCAAGGGGCCTACGAGCAGTACTTC
CASSIMLQGAYEQYF
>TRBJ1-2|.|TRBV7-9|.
TGTGCCAGCAGCTTAGGATCCTATGGCTACACCTTC
CASSLGSYGYTF
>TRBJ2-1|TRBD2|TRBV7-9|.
TGTGCGACTCCGAAGACTAGCGGGGGCTTGAGCTCCTACAATGAGCAGTTCTTC
CATPKTSGGLSSYNEQFF
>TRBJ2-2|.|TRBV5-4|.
TGTGCCAGCAACTACGGACGGGGGAACACCGGGGAGCTGTTTTTT
CASNYGRGNTGELFF
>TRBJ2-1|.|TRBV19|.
TGTGCCAGTAGTATTGGAGGGGACTACAATGAGCAGTTCTTC
CASSIGGDYNEQFF
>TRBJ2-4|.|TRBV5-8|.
TGTGCCAGCACCTTGAGAGCCAAAAACATTCAGTACTTC
CASTLRAKNIQYF
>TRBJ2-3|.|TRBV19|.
TGTGCCAGTAGTAATGCAGGGTCGGTAGAGGGAGATACGCAGTATTTT
CASSNAGSVEGDTQYF
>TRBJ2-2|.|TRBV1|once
TGCACCAGCAGCCAAGAGGAGCGGGGGGGATCTCCCGAAGAGCTGTTTTTT
CTSSQEERGGSPEELFF
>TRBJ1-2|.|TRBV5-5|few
TGTGCCAGCAGTCGACAGTTCTCTAACTATGGCTACACCTTC
CASSRQFSNYGYTF
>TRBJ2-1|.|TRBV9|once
TGTGCCAGCAGCGTAGAGGTATACAATGAGCAGTTCTTC
CASSVEVYNEQFF
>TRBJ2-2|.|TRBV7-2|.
TGTGCCAGCAGCTTAGGACAGAACACCGGGGAGCTGTTTTTT
CASSLGQNTGELFF
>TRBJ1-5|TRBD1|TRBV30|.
TGTGCCTGGAGTGTACCAGGGGGCATCTTAGATCAGCCCCAGCATTTT
CAWSVPGGILDQPQHF
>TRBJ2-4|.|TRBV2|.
TGTGCCAGCAGCGGACTCCTTGGGACCAAAAACATTCAGTACTTC
CASSGLLGTKNIQYF
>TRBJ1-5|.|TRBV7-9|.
TGTGCCAGCACCCAAACAAAGGGCGGGTCGGTCTTTCAGCCCCAGCATTTT
CASTQTKGGSVFQPQHF
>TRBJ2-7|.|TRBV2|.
TGTGCCAGCTTTGTTTCACGCTCCTACGAGCAGTACTTC
CASFVSRSYEQYF
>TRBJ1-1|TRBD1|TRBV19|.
TGTGCCAGTAGTGGCCGGGGTAGGGGGCTTTACACTGAAGCTTTCTTT
CASSGRGRGLYTEAFF
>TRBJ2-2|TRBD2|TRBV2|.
TGTGCCAGCATGGGGCTAGCGGGACCCACCGGGGAGCTGTTTTTT
CASMGLAGPTGELFF
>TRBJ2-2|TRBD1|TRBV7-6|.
TGTGCCAGCAGCCTACAGGGGCCCCCGGTGAACACCGGGGAGCTGTTTTTT
CASSLQGPPVNTGELFF
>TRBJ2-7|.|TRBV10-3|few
TGTGCCATCAGTGAGTCAGGGGGAGGGCAGCGGGAGCAGTACTTC
CAISESGGGQREQYF
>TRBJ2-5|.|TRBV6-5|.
TGTGCCAGCAGTTACTCCACGGGGGCCCAAGAGACCCAGTACTTC
CASSYSTGAQETQYF
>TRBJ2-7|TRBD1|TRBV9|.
TGTGCCAGCAGCGTAGATTGGGGACAGGGAATCGAGCAGTACTTC
CASSVDWGQGIEQYF
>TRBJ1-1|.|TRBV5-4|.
TGTGCCAGCAGCTTGGTCGGTGAAGCTTTCTTT
CASSLVGEAFF
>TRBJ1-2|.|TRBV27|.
TGTGCCAGCAGTTCCGACAGAGCCTACACCTTC
CASSSDRAYTF
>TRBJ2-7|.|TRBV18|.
TGTGCCAGCTCAGCGGACAGTTACGAGCAGTACTTC
CASSADSYEQYF
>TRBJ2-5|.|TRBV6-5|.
TGTGCCAGCAGTTACATACAGGGTCTAAAGAAGCAGTACTTC
CASSYIQGLKKQYF
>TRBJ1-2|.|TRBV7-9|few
TGTGCCAGCAGCTTAGCCAAGGGTGGTGGCTACACCTTC
CASSLAKGGGYTF
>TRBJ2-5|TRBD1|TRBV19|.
TGTGCCAGTAGGACAGGGGGCCGGCCCCAAGAGACCCAGTACTTC
CASRTGGRPQETQYF
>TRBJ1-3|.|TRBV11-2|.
TGTGCCAGCAGCTTAGAGGTTTACTCTGGAAACACCATATATTTT
CASSLEVYSGNTIYF
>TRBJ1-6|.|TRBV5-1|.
TGCGCCAGCAGCTTGGGGACGGGCTCCTATAACTCACCCCTCCACTTT
CASSLGTGSYNSPLHF
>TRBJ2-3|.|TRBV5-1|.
TGCGCCAGCAGCTTGCGGGGGCCGGAAGGAGATACGCAGTATTTT
CASSLRGPEGDTQYF
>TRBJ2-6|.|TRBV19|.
TGTGCCAGTAGTATGAGGACAGCCAACTCTGGGGCCAACGTCCTGACTTTC
CASSMRTANSGANVLTF
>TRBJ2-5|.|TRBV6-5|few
TGTGCCAGCAGTTACTCGGGACGAGAGACCCAGTACTTC
CASSYSGRETQYF
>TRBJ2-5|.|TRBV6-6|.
TGTGCCAGCCGAGCCCGGGTAGAGACCCAGTACTTC
CASRARVETQYF
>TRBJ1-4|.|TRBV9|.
TGTGCCAGCAGCGTAGCTGGCGCGGGGCTATATAATGAAAAACTGTTTTTT
CASSVAGAGLYNEKLFF
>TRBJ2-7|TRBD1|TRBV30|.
TGTGCCTGGAGTGTCGGGACAGCCATCTCCTACGAGCAGTACTTC
CAWSVGTAISYEQYF
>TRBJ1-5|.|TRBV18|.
TGTGCCAGCTCACCAGAAAACCATTCCATTTTCAATCAGCCCCAGCATTTT
CASSPENHSIFNQPQHF
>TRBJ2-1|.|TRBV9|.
TGTGCCAGCAGCGTAGGGCTAGCTGGTTTGGTCTTC
CASSVGLAGLVF
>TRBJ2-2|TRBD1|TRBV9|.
TGTGCCAGCAGCCCAAGGGACAGGGGGTTCACCGGGGAGCTGTTTTTT
CASSPRDRGFTGELFF
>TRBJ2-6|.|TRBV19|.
TGTGCCAGTAGTATACAGCATACTGGGGCCAACGTCCTGACTTTC
CASSIQHTGANVLTF
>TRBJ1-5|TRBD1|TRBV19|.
TGTGCCAGCGTTGACAGGGCCCTTCATCAGCCCCAGCATTTT
CASVDRALHQPQHF
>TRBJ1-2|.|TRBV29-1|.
TGCAGCGTTGTCGGGGTTATCAACTATGGCTACACCTTC
CSVVGVINYGYTF
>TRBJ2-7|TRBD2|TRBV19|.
TGTGCCAGTAGCACTCCCGGACTAGCGGGAAACTACGAGCAGTACTTC
CASSTPGLAGNYEQYF
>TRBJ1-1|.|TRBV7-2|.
TGTGCCAGCAGCACAACAACAGTGAACACTGAAGCTTTCTTT
CASSTTTVNTEAFF
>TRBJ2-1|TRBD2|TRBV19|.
TGTGCCAGTAGTATAGGGAGTAGCGGGGCCCATGAGCAGTTCTTC
CASSIGSSGAHEQFF
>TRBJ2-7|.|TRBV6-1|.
TGTGCCAGCAGTGAAGCGGCCGCTAGCGCCGAGCAGTACTTC
CASSEAAASAEQYF
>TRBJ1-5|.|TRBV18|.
TGTGCCAGCTCACTACAGGTCAATCAGCCCCAGCATTTT
CASSLQVNQPQHF
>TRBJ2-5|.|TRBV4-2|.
TGTGCCAGCAGCCCAGGGAGGGGGATGGAAGAGACCCAGTACTTC
CASSPGRGMEETQYF